The present T cell receptor (beta chain) was sequenced within a study of T cell responses to AZD1222 COVID-19 vaccine. Clones were sequenced by immunoSEQ multiplex PCR, and TCRdb holds only the in-frame ones, with some missing. In the table there are around 78,000 clones, 70% to 85% of which are singletons. The CDR3 runs 13 residues. Germline CDR1 and CDR2: SGDLS and YYNGEE. V gave up 0 bases and J gave up 3 bases, with 7 bases separating them. The chain links TRBV9 to TRBJ2-7; D unresolved. This specimen was peripheral blood, taken on day 0 of AZD1222 vaccination. The TCR was taken from an adult in good health. CDR3: CASSVAPRYEQYF. The DNA of the CDR3 is TGTGCCAGCAGCGTAGCTCCCCGCTACGAGCAGTACTTC.